One and the same sample provided the 5 T cell receptor beta chains below, sequenced in a study of blood T cell repertoires in COVID-19 (dated by TCRdb to the early 2020s). Library preparation used the immunoSEQ multiplex PCR assay. The immuneACCESS repertoire file appears here via TCRdb, limited to in-frame rearrangements. These files lack a portion of the clones; in checked studies, under half of the deficit traces to unresolved V genes, and the cause of the others is not known. The sample table records more than 25,000 clones; roughly 90% of these occur just once. Around 5% of the sample rests with the top ten. The sequenced sample was peripheral blood. The receptors here all came from a man between 60 and 75 years old with active COVID-19.

The chain recombines TRBV27 with TRBJ1-6; D is unclear. This CDR3 has 14 residues. Germline V gene lookup returns CDR1 MNHEY and CDR2 SMNVEV (reference sequence). Trimming removed 5 bases from V and 7 bases from J, with 12 bases in between. The CDR3 nucleotides are TGTGCCAGCAGTATGGACGGGAAGAATTCACCCCTCCACTTT. This codes for CASSMDGKNSPLHF.

This clone is a singleton in its sample. The chain employs TRBV10-3 and TRBJ2-5; 7 nucleotides line up with TRBD1. V lost 2 bases, J lost 5 bases, and 8 bases stayed unmatched. The CDR3 length is 15 residues. Per germline, CDR1 ENHRY and CDR2 SYGVKD. CDR3 in DNA: TGTGCCATCAGTGAGCCAGGGGGACAGAGGGAGACCCAGTACTTC. As protein: CAISEPGGQRETQYF.

The chain uses TRBV19 and TRBJ2-4; 16 bases are a match to TRBD2. The V segment lost 6 bases and the J segment 3 bases; nucleotides outside the gene matches: 8. This CDR3 spans 18 amino acids. The germline gives CDR1 LNHDA, CDR2 SQIVND (reference sequence). The CDR3 spells CASRTGLAGGPGKNIQYF. DNA of the CDR3: TGTGCCAGTAGGACGGGACTAGCGGGGGGGCCGGGCAAAAACATTCAGTACTTC. Variable domain in full (rest from reference TRBV19 and TRBJ2-4): DGGITQSPKYLFRKEGQNVTLSCEQNLNHDAMYWYRQDPGQGLRLIYYSQIVNDFQKGDIAEGYSVSREKKESFPLTVTSAQKNPTAFYLCASRTGLAGGPGKNIQYFGAGTRLSVL.

This clone has only one observation. Within the sample, other DNA sequences also encode this same CDR3. This rearrangement joins TRBV11-3 to TRBJ2-7, with 9 positions matching TRBD1. Germline V gene lookup returns CDR1 SGHNT and CDR2 YENEEA. This CDR3 spans 14 amino acids. V lost 5 bases, J lost 3 bases, and 5 bases stayed unmatched. The CDR3 region has the DNA TGTGCCAGCAGCCCCGGGACAGGGAACTACGAGCAGTACTTC. As protein: CASSPGTGNYEQYF.

The chain uses TRBV9 and TRBJ2-1; 8 positions agree with TRBD1. Trimming cost V 0 bases and J 4 bases; bases outside gene matches: 6. This CDR3 comprises 16 residues. The germline gives CDR1 SGDLS, CDR2 YYNGEE. This chain's CDR3 is CASSVGPGGFYNEQFF. The CDR3 DNA is TGTGCCAGCAGCGTAGGCCCAGGGGGCTTTTACAATGAGCAGTTCTTC.